This TCR beta chain was identified during a study of human T cells and chemical hapten exposure. The CDR3 sequence is 15 residues long. The V gene end was trimmed by 4 bases and the J gene end by 6 bases; junction bases not matched to a gene: 4. CDR1 and CDR2 (germline): ENHRY, SYGVKD. This sample's time point: patch test 1, 2 weeks after DPC sensitization. Treatment noted: therapeutic diphenylcyclopropenone sensitization with weekly scalp DPC. TCRdb re-called the RACE reads with MiXCR, one entry per CDR3 protein. The sample has more than 150,000 distinct CDR3 sequences, about 15% seen once; the top ten hold about 1.7%.

The input for sequencing was whole blood, taken in connection with sensitization to the hapten diphenylcyclopropenone (DPC). The V gene is TRBV10-3, the J gene TRBJ2-1, with 12 bases aligning to TRBD2. The TCR was taken from a woman aged 25-40 years with alopecia areata. Some clones in this sample may be carry-over from other donors' samples. The CDR3 protein is CAISGLAGVTNEQFF. The CDR3 bases are TGTGCCATCAGTGGACTAGCGGGGGTAACCAATGAGCAGTTCTTC.